The 3 T cell receptor beta chains reported below all come from one sample, sequenced in a study of shared clonotypes between healthy human individuals. Data came from immunoSEQ multiplex PCR; TCRdb stores just in-frame clones and leaves some out. The sample contains more than 900,000 clones, around 78% of which appear only once. The sample consisted of memory CD4+ T cells from PBMCs. The subset: CD45RA-negative fraction. All receptors come from a man younger than 35 in good health. Some clones in this sample may be carry-over from other donors' samples.

The V call is TRBV13, the J call TRBJ2-2; 7 bases are a match to TRBD2. With V trimmed by 1 base and J by 5 bases, 13 bases remained unmatched. Germline V gives CDR1 PRHDT, CDR2 FYEKMQ (reference sequence). The CDR3 length is 18 residues. As DNA, the CDR3 is TGTGCCAGCAGCTTAGAGACCCCTCGGCGGGAGAGAACCGGGGAGCTGTTTTTT. Translated: CASSLETPRRERTGELFF.

CDR3 DNA: TGTGCCAGCAGCCAGCCGAGGCAGGGGGCAAGTGAAGCTTTCTTT. This sequence encodes CASSQPRQGASEAFF. V and J are TRBV7-9 and TRBJ1-1, with 8 bases identical to TRBD1. Germline V gives CDR1 SEHNR, CDR2 FQNEAQ (reference sequence). There are 15 residues in the CDR3. V lost 5 bases and J lost 7; bases outside the gene matches: 12.

This chain joins TRBV30 and TRBJ2-3, with a weak D call TRBD1 (6 bases). CDR1 and CDR2 (germline): GTSNPN, SVGIG (reference sequence). The CDR3 covers 16 residues. Trimming pared 3 bases from V and 7 bases from J, leaving 23 bases between. The CDR3 DNA is TGTGCCTGGAGGACCCCGGGCAGGGGAATAGTAAATACGCAGTATTTT. Amino acid sequence: CAWRTPGRGIVNTQYF.